This passage covers 26 T cell receptor beta chains from one sample sequenced in a study of identical twins' blood T cells. MiXCR, run by TCRdb on the 5' RACE reads, gives a single entry per CDR3 protein. The repertoire holds 400,000 or so distinct CDR3 sequences, with around 30% as singletons. Sequenced sample: PBMCs. The receptors originated from a woman aged 18 to 55 in good health.

A few counts support this clonotype. The V and J genes are TRBV29-1 and TRBJ1-1; 7 bases are a match to TRBD1. J lost 0 bases, V lost 4 bases, and 5 bases had no gene match. The germline CDR1 and CDR2 sequences are SQVTM and ANQGSEA. The CDR3 is 14 amino acids. Here the CDR3 reads CSVVRGQLNTEAFF. The CDR3 DNA follows: TGCAGCGTTGTTAGGGGACAGTTGAACACTGAAGCTTTCTTT. The variable domain in full, completed from reference TRBV29-1 and TRBJ1-1, reads SAVISQKPSRDICQRGTSLTIQCQVDSQVTMMFWYRQQPGQSLTLIATANQGSEATYESGFVIDKFPISRPNLTFSTLTVSNMSPEDSSIYLCSVVRGQLNTEAFFGQGTRLTVV.

This clonotype was detected ten times or more. The chain employs TRBV10-3 and TRBJ1-2; tentative D call: TRBD1 (6 bases). Germline V gene sequence: CDR1 ENHRY, CDR2 SYGVKD. V was clipped by 8 bases and J by 5 bases, with 9 bases between them. The length of the CDR3 is 11 residues. CDR3 nucleotide sequence: TGTGCCATCCGACAGGAGTATGGCTACACCTTC. It specifies CAIRQEYGYTF.

This clonotype was seen a few times. This CDR3 is missing its conserved last phenylalanine or tryptophan, likely due to a read error. CDR3 residues: CASSQVLYNEQFY. CDR3 DNA: TGTGCCAGCAGCCAAGTACTATACAATGAGCAGTTCTAC. The chain uses TRBV14 and TRBJ2-1; D not certain. The CDR3 has 13 residues. CDR1 is SGHDN, CDR2 FVKESK, per germline. Trimming cost V 1 base and J 4 bases, with 5 bases left between them.

J is TRBJ2-2 and V is TRBV11-3; TRBD1 matches 7 bases. The CDR3 has 14 residues. With V trimmed by 8 bases and J by 3 bases, 6 bases remained unmatched. Germline CDR1 SGHNT, CDR2 YENEEA. Here the CDR3 reads CASRLQGYTGELFF. Here the CDR3 DNA reads TGTGCCAGCCGTTTACAGGGGTACACCGGGGAGCTGTTTTTT. The whole variable domain, filled in from reference TRBV11-3 and TRBJ2-2, reads EAGVVQSPRYKIIEKKQPVAFWCNPISGHNTLYWYLQNLGQGPELLIRYENEEAVDDSQLPKDRFSAERLKGVDSTLKIQPAELGDSAVYLCASRLQGYTGELFFGEGSRLTVL.

V is TRBV3-1 and J is TRBJ1-5; a possible D gene is TRBD1 (5 bases). The germline V and J ends were trimmed by 8 bases and 1 base, with 12 bases remaining between them. This CDR3 is built from 14 residues. CDR1 and CDR2 from the germline V gene are LGHDT and YNNKEL (reference sequence). CDR3: CASGRGISNQPQHF. In DNA form, the CDR3 reads TGTGCCAGCGGGCGGGGGATAAGCAATCAGCCCCAGCATTTT.

The rearrangement uses TRBV20-1 and TRBJ2-5; the D is unclear. The V end lost 5 bases, the J end lost 7 bases, and 17 bases lay between the germline ends. CDR1 and CDR2 (germline): DFQATT, SNEGSKA (reference sequence). CDR3 length: 13 residues. Here the CDR3 DNA reads TGCAGTGCTCACTACAGTCAAAGTGGGACCCAGTACTTC. Amino acids: CSAHYSQSGTQYF.

The V gene is TRBV12-3 or TRBV12-4, the J gene TRBJ1-2; 9 bases map to TRBD1. This CDR3 is 15 amino acids long. J was trimmed by 2 bases and V by 5 bases; bases with no gene match: 6. CDR3 amino acids: CASSGGTGINYGYTF. The CDR3 DNA reads TGTGCCAGCAGTGGGGGGACAGGGATAAACTATGGCTACACCTTC.

The gene calls are TRBV5-1 and TRBJ2-2, with D tentatively TRBD1 (6 bases). V lost 1 base, J lost 3 bases, and 10 bases lay in between. The germline V gene has CDR1 SGHRS and CDR2 YFSETQ. This CDR3 has 15 amino acids. In DNA, the CDR3 is TGCGCCAGCAGCTTGACACAGGGTTACACCGGGGAGCTGTTTTTT. It specifies CASSLTQGYTGELFF.

This clonotype was seen a handful of times. The CDR3 here is CASSYSGRGNQPQHF. The CDR3 nucleotides are TGTGCCAGCAGTTACTCGGGTAGGGGGAATCAGCCCCAGCATTTT. The J gene is TRBJ1-5, the V gene TRBV6-5, with TRBD1 as a possible D gene (6 bases). The CDR3 has 15 amino acids. Germline V lookup: CDR1 MNHEY, CDR2 SVGAGI. With 0 bases removed from V and 4 bases from J, the gap between germline ends came to 10 bases.

This chain connects TRBV5-4 to TRBJ2-3, with 7 bases identical to TRBD2. The V gene end was trimmed by 0 bases and the J gene end by 4 bases; junction bases not matched to a gene: 5. The CDR3 covers 15 residues. CDR1 SGHNT and CDR2 YYREEE come from the germline V gene (reference sequence). Here the CDR3 reads CASSLDLSGADTQYF. CDR3 nucleotides: TGTGCCAGCAGCTTGGATCTCAGCGGGGCAGATACGCAGTATTTT.

This clonotype was recorded a few times. V and J are TRBV20-1 and TRBJ2-1; D unresolved. V dropped 3 bases and J dropped 0 bases, with 9 bases sitting between them. The germline CDR1 and CDR2 sequences are DFQATT and SNEGSKA (reference sequence). CDR3 length equals 14 residues. The CDR3 region is CSASARSSYNEQFF. CDR3 sequence (DNA): TGCAGTGCTAGTGCCAGGAGCTCCTACAATGAGCAGTTCTTC.

This clonotype has more than one count but fewer than ten. The chain carries TRBV5-1 and TRBJ1-4; 9 nucleotides agree with TRBD1. Unmatched junction bases numbered 8, after V lost 4 bases and J lost 7 bases. This CDR3 has 15 amino acids. CDR1 is SGHRS, CDR2 YFSETQ, per germline. The CDR3 DNA is TGCGCCAGCAGCACCGGGACAGGGAGTCCTGAAAAACTGTTTTTT. Its translation is CASSTGTGSPEKLFF.

The chain joins TRBV6-1 to TRBJ1-1, with TRBD1 identical over 7 bases. J gave up 5 bases and V 6 bases, and 15 bases lay outside the gene matches. This CDR3 comprises 16 residues. Germline-derived CDR1 and CDR2 are MNHNS and SASEGT. The CDR3 nucleotides are TGTGCCAGCAGGTTAATCCCAGGGGGGAGAGGTACTGAAGCTTTCTTT. Translating gives CASRLIPGGRGTEAFF.

This clonotype was picked up a small number of times. V and J are TRBV29-1 and TRBJ1-1; 7 bases line up with TRBD1. With 7 bases clipped from V and 0 bases from J, the junction kept 8 bases outside the gene matches. CDR1 and CDR2 (germline): SQVTM, ANQGSEA. This CDR3 has 14 amino acids. The CDR3: CSAVGTVMNTEAFF. CDR3 DNA: TGCAGCGCCGTCGGGACAGTCATGAACACTGAAGCTTTCTTT.

With respect to this clonotype: A much larger clone differs by one base, so this may be a read error. This rearrangement joins TRBV29-1 to TRBJ2-3; 11 bases align to TRBD2. This CDR3 has 15 residues. CDR1 SQVTM and CDR2 ANQGSEA come from the germline V gene. V shed 7 bases and J 5 bases; nucleotides not matched to a gene: 11. Here the CDR3 DNA reads TGCAGCGCCTCGGGACTAGCGGCTAAGGGAGATACGCAGTATTTT. It yields the protein CSASGLAAKGDTQYF.

This clonotype was counted between two and nine times. The chain uses TRBV5-1 and TRBJ2-1; D not certain. Germline V lookup: CDR1 SGHRS, CDR2 YFSETQ. The length of the CDR3 is 13 residues. Deletions cut 2 bases from V and 7 bases from J, with 10 bases between. For the CDR3, the DNA is TGCGCCAGCAGCTTTGGACCGGAGAATGAGCAGTTCTTC. Protein product: CASSFGPENEQFF.

In its sample, this clonotype was seen a few times. The chain combines TRBV3-1 with TRBJ2-3; 11 bases align to TRBD1. Trimming at V came to 6 bases and at J to 4 bases, leaving 6 bases not matched to a gene. The CDR3 spans 15 residues. In germline, CDR1 is LGHDT, CDR2 YNNKEL (reference sequence). This CDR3 reads CASSRRTGGSDTQYF. The CDR3 nucleotides read TGTGCCAGCAGTCGACGGACAGGGGGCTCAGATACGCAGTATTTT.

The chain joins TRBV20-1 to TRBJ2-3, with TRBD2 matching 12 bases. CDR3 length equals 16 residues. CDR1 DFQATT and CDR2 SNEGSKA come from the germline V gene (reference sequence). Unmatched junction bases numbered 9, after V lost 6 bases and J lost 2 bases. CDR3: CSASPRLAGVTDTQYF. For the CDR3, the DNA is TGCAGTGCCTCACCAAGACTAGCGGGGGTCACAGATACGCAGTATTTT.

In its sample, this clonotype was seen a few times. The rearrangement uses TRBV7-2 and TRBJ1-2; D unresolved. CDR3 length: 13 amino acids. CDR1 is SGHTA and CDR2 is FQGNSA in the germline V gene. V dropped 5 bases and J dropped 5 bases, with 12 bases sitting between them. The CDR3 sequence is CASSTWESYGYTF. The CDR3 region has the DNA TGTGCCAGCAGCACCTGGGAGTCATATGGCTACACCTTC.

J is TRBJ1-2 and V is TRBV14; D is unresolved. Trimming left V 0 bases short and J 10 bases short, with 12 bases between. This CDR3 has 13 amino acids. Germline V CDR1 and CDR2: SGHDN, FVKESK. The CDR3 loop reads CASSQDMNHPYTF. The CDR3, as DNA: TGTGCCAGCAGCCAAGATATGAACCATCCCTACACCTTC.

This clonotype was seen ten or more times. This sequence joins TRBV6-5 and TRBJ1-1, with D hard to call. Germline-derived CDR1 and CDR2 are MNHEY and SVGAGI. The ends were cut back, 5 bases at V and 1 base at J, with 8 bases in the middle. The length of the CDR3 is 13 residues. The CDR3 here is CASSPQQNTEAFF. In DNA form, the CDR3 reads TGTGCCAGCAGTCCTCAACAGAACACTGAAGCTTTCTTT.

This clonotype was detected only a few times. CDR3 residues: CSAIRTRTGWYYEQYF. The CDR3 DNA is TGCAGTGCTATCAGGACTCGGACAGGGTGGTACTACGAGCAGTACTTC. The chain recombines TRBV20-1 with TRBJ2-7; 8 bases agree with TRBD1. There are 16 residues in the CDR3. The junction had 14 bases not matched to a gene; V was cut back by 4 bases and J by 3 bases. Germline V gene lookup returns CDR1 DFQATT and CDR2 SNEGSKA (reference sequence).

This clonotype was seen a handful of times. The genes are TRBV27 and TRBJ2-5, with 7 positions matching TRBD1. After removal of 5 bases from V and 4 bases from J, the junction contained 7 bases not matched to a gene. Per the germline V gene, CDR1 is MNHEY and CDR2 is SMNVEV (reference sequence). This CDR3 has 14 amino acids. CDR3 region: CASSHRQGRETQYF. The CDR3 DNA reads as TGTGCCAGCAGTCATAGACAGGGCCGAGAGACCCAGTACTTC.

This rearrangement joins TRBV10-3 to TRBJ1-5; tentatively, D is TRBD1 (5 bases). Deletions cut 6 bases from V and 0 bases from J, with 6 bases between. Looked up from germline, CDR1 is ENHRY and CDR2 is SYGVKD. This CDR3 region has 13 residues. CDR3 sequence reads: CAIRRGSNQPQHF. The CDR3 DNA reads as TGTGCCATCAGGAGGGGTAGCAATCAGCCCCAGCATTTT.

This clonotype occurred a few times. J is TRBJ2-2 and V is TRBV19; D is possibly TRBD1 (5 bases). CDR1 is LNHDA and CDR2 is SQIVND in the germline V gene (reference sequence). The CDR3 length is 15 residues. Trimming stripped 2 bases from V and 4 bases from J, with 11 bases between. Here the CDR3 reads CASSITIGVTGELFF. As DNA, the CDR3 is TGTGCCAGTAGTATAACTATAGGGGTCACCGGGGAGCTGTTTTTT.

The chain uses TRBV6-6 and TRBJ1-3; possible D gene TRBD1, 5 bases. V lost 2 bases and J 7 bases, leaving 15 bases between the germline ends. The germline V gene encodes CDR1 MNHNY and CDR2 SVGAGI (reference sequence). The CDR3 totals 15 residues. CDR3 in DNA: TGTGCCAGCAGTTACGTTGGGGACCGTAGTAACACCATATATTTT. It yields the protein CASSYVGDRSNTIYF.